This T cell receptor beta chain was documented in a study of type 1 regulatory T cells. At the level of the study: An in vitro protocol generated T-allo10, a Tr1-enriched, alloantigen-specific CD4 T cell product.

As to this clonotype: The antigen is unknown.

Study-wide points: Type 1 regulatory T cells had a more restricted TCR repertoire than non-type 1 regulatory T cells.

The CDR3 is 13 residues long. Germline V gene sequence: CDR1 DFQATT, CDR2 SNEGSKA (reference sequence). V dropped 4 bases and J dropped 8; count of bases not matched to a gene: 8. TCRdb recomputed calls from the reads with MiXCR, one row per CDR3 protein. The sample gives 55,000 to 65,000 distinct CDR3 sequences, less than 65% of which show up once; around 1.9% is in the top ten. The clonotype was recovered from a human donor in good health. Sequences were obtained from cultured non-Tr1 T cells, either the whole culture or a sorted T cell fraction (not recorded which). J is TRBJ1-2 and V is TRBV20-1, with 9 positions matching TRBD1. This CDR3 reads CSATMDRGEGYTF. The DNA of the CDR3 is TGCAGTGCTACCATGGACAGGGGTGAGGGCTACACCTTC.